A single T cell receptor (beta chain) is shown here with its context. Its antigen is not identified. The CDR3 is made up of 14 amino acids. Germline-derived CDR1 and CDR2 are SNHLY and FYNNEI. V was shortened by 6 bases and J by 1 base, with 13 bases between the two germline ends. This PCR relied on a set of 60 Vbeta primers and 13 Jbeta primers. Repertoires were generated with immunoSEQ multiplex PCR, while TCRdb's copy carries only in-frame clones and drops some. This sample has roughly 200,000 clones, with 70% found just once. This record belongs to a study of cytomegalovirus exposure and HLA in healthy donors. Overall study context: In terms of ancestry, the Caucasian-associated cluster contained more than 65% of the approximately 400 genotyped donors. Study results and caveats: Association of a missense DCLRE1C variant with TCR beta V- and J-gene trimming was reported in a later analysis. A later analysis showed that HLA-associated TCR beta chains had undergone more clonal expansion than equally common others. Later on, an analysis showed TCR association rates differing by HLA locus, with DRB1 the most and HLA-C the fewest.

This TCR was recovered from a man in his forties in good health and CMV-seropositive. This chain joins TRBV2 and TRBJ2-7, with D possibly matching TRBD1 (6 bases). The sample was PBMCs. CDR3 region: CASSRRTASYEQYF. Here the CDR3 DNA reads TGTGCCAGCAGCCGTCGGACAGCTTCCTACGAGCAGTACTTC.